Listed below are T cell receptor beta chains from one sample, sequenced in a study of CD8+ T cells in alopecia areata. Method: immunoSEQ multiplex PCR; TCRdb's copy keeps in-frame clones and lacks some. The repertoire holds roughly 150,000 clones, around 54% seen once, with around 4.8% in the top ten. The sequenced sample was CD4+ T cells sorted from blood. These receptors all come from a human donor in good health. The CDR3 runs from the conserved cysteine through the conserved F or W. The D gene is left open where the match is weak. Clone size, where shown, is once, few, many, or a class for clones that have expanded.

J gene,V gene,D gene,clone size,CDR3 protein,CDR3 DNA
TRBJ1-1,TRBV15,TRBD1,few,CATSRQTGGNTEAFF,TGTGCCACCAGCAGACAGACAGGGGGGAACACTGAAGCTTTCTTT
TRBJ2-5,TRBV29-1,.,few,CSVAPSQETQYF,TGCAGCGTTGCTCCATCCCAAGAGACCCAGTACTTC
TRBJ2-7,TRBV29-1,TRBD1,.,CSVRQGTYEQYF,TGCAGCGTCAGACAGGGTACCTACGAGCAGTACTTC
TRBJ2-7,TRBV30,.,many,CAWSVRNYEQYF,TGTGCCTGGAGTGTAAGGAACTACGAGCAGTACTTC
TRBJ1-5,TRBV7-9,.,.,CASSVDREGQPQHF,TGTGCCAGCAGCGTCGACCGGGAAGGGCAGCCCCAGCATTTT
TRBJ2-7,TRBV10-2,.,.,CASLGVGSNEQYF,TGCGCCAGCCTGGGGGTGGGGTCGAACGAGCAGTACTTC
TRBJ2-1,TRBV7-2,.,.,CASGRDNSYNEQFF,TGTGCCAGCGGCCGGGACAACTCCTACAATGAGCAGTTCTTC
TRBJ1-3,TRBV2,.,once,CASRPGTGNTIYF,TGTGCCAGCAGACCAGGGACTGGAAACACCATATATTTT
TRBJ2-4,TRBV29-1,.,.,CSVALTDTRGNIQYF,TGCAGCGTTGCGCTGACGGACACTCGGGGGAACATTCAGTACTTC
TRBJ2-1,TRBV29-1,TRBD2,.,CSVGSGASSYNEQFF,TGCAGCGTGGGGAGCGGGGCTAGCTCCTACAATGAGCAGTTCTTC
TRBJ2-5,TRBV5-6,TRBD2,few,CASSRGLAQETQYF,TGTGCCAGCAGCAGGGGACTAGCGCAAGAGACCCAGTACTTC
TRBJ2-1,TRBV5-1,TRBD1,.,CASSVGQGYHEQFF,TGCGCCAGCAGCGTGGGACAGGGTTACCATGAGCAGTTCTTC
TRBJ2-1,TRBV2,TRBD2,.,CASSVAGGNNEQFF,TGTGCCAGCAGTGTAGCGGGAGGGAACAATGAGCAGTTCTTC
TRBJ2-5,TRBV5-6,.,.,CASSSPKRDQETQYF,TGTGCCAGCAGCTCCCCCAAGAGGGACCAAGAGACCCAGTACTTC
TRBJ1-2,TRBV2,TRBD1,few,CASSRDSNYGYTF,TGTGCCAGCAGTCGGGACAGTAACTATGGCTACACCTTC
TRBJ2-5,TRBV28,.,.,CASSLTPQETQYF,TGTGCCAGCAGTTTAACCCCTCAAGAGACCCAGTACTTC
TRBJ2-6,TRBV18,.,.,CASSPGVAGANVLTF,TGTGCCAGCTCACCCGGGGTAGCAGGGGCCAACGTCCTGACTTTC
TRBJ2-1,TRBV7-9,.,once,CASSLEPGSYNEQFF,TGTGCCAGCAGCTTAGAGCCGGGATCCTACAATGAGCAGTTCTTC
TRBJ2-7,TRBV28,TRBD1,.,CASSPVDRTFTEQYF,TGTGCCAGCAGTCCCGTGGACAGGACGTTCACCGAGCAGTACTTC
TRBJ2-1,TRBV7-9,TRBD1,few,CASSLGQGLDNEQFF,TGTGCCAGCAGCTTGGGACAGGGCCTCGACAATGAGCAGTTCTTC
TRBJ2-7,TRBV10-2,TRBD2,.,CASIEAGGYEQYF,TGCGCCAGCATCGAAGCGGGAGGATACGAGCAGTACTTC
TRBJ2-7,TRBV28,.,.,CASSPYNYEQYF,TGTGCCAGCAGTCCCTACAACTACGAGCAGTACTTC
TRBJ1-4,TRBV6-1,.,few,CASSEASSDEKLFF,TGTGCCAGCAGTGAAGCCAGCTCTGATGAAAAACTGTTTTTT
TRBJ2-7,TRBV29-1,TRBD1,few,CSGRDRGNEQYF,TGCAGCGGCCGGGACAGGGGCAACGAGCAGTACTTC
TRBJ1-2,TRBV29-1,TRBD1,.,CSVESLGQTFYGYTF,TGCAGCGTTGAAAGTTTGGGACAGACTTTCTATGGCTACACCTTC
TRBJ1-5,TRBV5-6,.,.,CASSYGQEGQPQHF,TGTGCCAGCAGCTACGGACAAGAAGGTCAGCCCCAGCATTTT
TRBJ1-1,TRBV29-1,.,.,CSVGRNTEAFF,TGCAGCGTTGGGCGGAACACTGAAGCTTTCTTT
TRBJ2-7,TRBV29-1,.,.,CSVGWVSYEQYF,TGCAGCGTTGGCTGGGTCTCCTACGAGCAGTACTTC